The T cell receptor (beta chain) described here comes from a study of beta chain features in type 1 diabetes. Findings of the study overall: Shorter TCRB CDR3s, moderately but significantly so, marked every one of the four CD4+ subsets in Type 1 diabetes patients. Healthy donors had naive, central memory and Treg TCRB repertoires that appeared less similar than those seen among patients.

This clone turned up a few times. Its antigen is unidentified. CDR1 and CDR2 from the germline V gene are GTSNPN and SVGIG (reference sequence). This CDR3 spans 12 amino acids. V lost 0 bases, J lost 6 bases, and 7 bases lay in between. Sequencing targeted expressed TCRB transcripts, as all isolated RNA had been reverse transcribed. Sequencing was performed with immunoSEQ multiplex PCR; in TCRdb, only in-frame clones are kept and a portion is missing. The data contain approximately 120,000 clones, around 16% of them singletons. Heparinised blood was drawn once per donor, averaging about 116 mL. Each of the CD4+ naive, central memory, regulatory and stem cell-like memory populations was sorted via CD45RO/CCR7/CD25/CD127/CD95/CD27. Each of the sorted populations had a purity greater than 95%.

The J gene is TRBJ2-3, the V gene TRBV30, with no clear D. The clonotype comes from a man aged 18 to 29 with type 1 diabetes. The sample comprised central memory CD4+ T cells from blood. CDR3 nucleotides: TGTGCCTGGAGTGTATACGCGGATACGCAGTATTTT. It codes for CAWSVYADTQYF. Based on the CDR3 plus reference TRBV30 and TRBJ2-3, the full variable domain is SQTIHQWPATLVQPVGSPLSLECTVEGTSNPNLYWYRQAAGRGLQLLFYSVGIGQISSEVPQNLSASRPQDRQFILSSKKLLLSDSGFYLCAWSVYADTQYFGPGTRLTVL.